The subject of this entry is one T cell receptor (beta chain). TCRdb fed the 5' RACE reads into MiXCR, producing one record per CDR3 protein. The sample includes some 320,000 distinct CDR3 sequences, about 8.7% of them seen just once. The sample comes from a study of T cells after yellow fever vaccination. This receptor was obtained from a man between 18 and 29 years old who received the YFV17D yellow fever vaccine. The source was PBMCs, collected on the day of the first yellow fever vaccination.

CDR3 in amino acids: CASSLARGGYEQYF. DNA for the CDR3: TGTGCCAGCAGCTTAGCTCGGGGGGGGTACGAGCAGTACTTC. The chain employs TRBV7-8 and TRBJ2-7, with 8 bases that match TRBD2. V was clipped by 0 bases and J by 4 bases; unmatched bases: 2. The CDR3 consists of 14 residues. Germline CDR1 reads SGHVS; CDR2 reads FQNEAQ. The complete variable domain, with remaining parts taken from reference TRBV7-8 and TRBJ2-7, reads GAGVSQSPRYKVAKRGQDVALRCDPISGHVSLFWYQQALGQGPEFLTYFQNEAQLDKSGLPSDRFFAERPEGSVSTLKIQRTQQEDSAVYLCASSLARGGYEQYFGPGTRLTVT.